This T cell receptor (beta chain) was identified in a study of cytomegalovirus exposure and HLA in healthy donors. Study-level information: The study's early data release held some 85 million unique TCRs from HLA-typed donors.

60 Vbeta and 13 Jbeta primers were used in PCR. Repertoires were generated with immunoSEQ multiplex PCR, while TCRdb's copy carries only in-frame clones and drops some. The sample carries 130,000 to 150,000 clones, approximately 78% recorded once. The CDR3 extends over 15 amino acids. V dropped 8 bases and J dropped 3; count of bases not matched to a gene: 9. This clone appeared once. The sequence was obtained from a female donor in good health and CMV-seronegative. The specimen sequenced was PBMCs. The V and J genes are TRBV23-1 and TRBJ1-5; TRBD1 matches 8 bases. TRBV23-1 carries the ORF label, with uncertain function. The CDR3 DNA follows: TGCGCCAGCGTGGACAGGGAAAATAACAATCAGCCCCAGCATTTT. Residues: CASVDRENNNQPQHF.